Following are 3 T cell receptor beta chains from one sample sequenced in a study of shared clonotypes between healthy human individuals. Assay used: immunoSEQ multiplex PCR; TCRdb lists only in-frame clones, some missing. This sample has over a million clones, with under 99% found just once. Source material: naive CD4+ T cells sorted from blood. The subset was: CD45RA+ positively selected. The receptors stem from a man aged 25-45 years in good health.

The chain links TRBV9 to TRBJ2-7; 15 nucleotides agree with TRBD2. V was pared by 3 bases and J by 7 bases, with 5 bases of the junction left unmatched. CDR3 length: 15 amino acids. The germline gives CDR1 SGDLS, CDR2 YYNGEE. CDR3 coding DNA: TGTGCCAGCAGCGCGGGACTAGCGGGAGGTGGGGAGCAGTACTTC. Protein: CASSAGLAGGGEQYF. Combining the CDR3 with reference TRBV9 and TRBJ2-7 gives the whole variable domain DSGVTQTPKHLITATGQRVTLRCSPRSGDLSVYWYQQSLDQGLQFLIQYYNGEERAKGNILERFSAQQFPDLHSELNLSSLELGDSALYFCASSAGLAGGGEQYFGPGTRLTVT.

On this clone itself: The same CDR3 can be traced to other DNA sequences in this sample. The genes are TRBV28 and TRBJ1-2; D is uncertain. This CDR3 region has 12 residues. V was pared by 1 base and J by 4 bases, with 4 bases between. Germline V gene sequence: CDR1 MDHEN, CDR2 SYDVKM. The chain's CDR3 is CASSLSLYGYTF. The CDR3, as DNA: TGTGCCAGCAGTTTATCTCTCTATGGCTACACCTTC.

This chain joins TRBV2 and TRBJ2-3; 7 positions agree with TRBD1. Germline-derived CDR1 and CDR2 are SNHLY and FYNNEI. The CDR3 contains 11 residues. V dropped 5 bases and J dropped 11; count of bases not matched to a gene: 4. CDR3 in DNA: TGTGCCAGCAGTCTAGGGACAGAGCAGTATTTT. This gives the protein CASSLGTEQYF.